Presented here are 27 T cell receptor beta chains from one specimen sequenced in a study of healthy donors' naive CD4 and CD8 T cells. Each TCR library used approximately 500 ng of total RNA and a linear amplification protocol. TCRdb called the reads again in MiXCR, with one record for every CDR3 protein. The sample shows approximately 180,000 distinct CDR3 sequences, about 76% of them seen only once. Material: naive CD4+ and CD8+ T cells sorted from blood, pooled from several donors. The receptor source for this set is a pool of human donors in good health; the sample pools cells from several healthy donors.

This clonotype was detected a few times. The chain recombines TRBV5-1 with TRBJ1-5, with D possibly matching TRBD1 (5 bases). Germline CDR1 SGHRS, CDR2 YFSETQ. This CDR3 comprises 13 residues. V shed 0 bases and J shed 7 bases, with 8 bases lying between them. The CDR3 protein is CASSLEGAQPQHF. The DNA of the CDR3 is TGCGCCAGCAGCTTGGAAGGGGCGCAGCCCCAGCATTTT.

The V gene is TRBV30, the J gene TRBJ1-1; D call uncertain. The CDR3 consists of 11 residues. The germline V gene encodes CDR1 GTSNPN and CDR2 SVGIG (reference sequence). V shed 1 base and J shed 4 bases, with 4 bases lying between them. CDR3 coding DNA: TGTGCCTGGAGTGATTCCACTGAAGCTTTCTTT. This sequence encodes CAWSDSTEAFF. The whole variable domain, remainder taken from reference TRBV30 and TRBJ1-1, is SQTIHQWPATLVQPVGSPLSLECTVEGTSNPNLYWYRQAAGRGLQLLFYSVGIGQISSEVPQNLSASRPQDRQFILSSKKLLLSDSGFYLCAWSDSTEAFFGQGTRLTVV.

This clonotype has only one observation. This chain uses TRBV11-2 with TRBJ1-5; unclear D gene. V was cut by 1 base and J by 6 bases, with 10 bases left in between. This CDR3 comprises 14 residues. CDR1 and CDR2 from the germline V gene are SGHAT and FQNNGV. The CDR3, as DNA: TGTGCCAGCAGCTTAGCGGCAGGAAGTCAGCCCCAGCATTTT. Translating gives CASSLAAGSQPQHF.

The V call is TRBV5-5, the J call TRBJ1-3; D gene unclear. Trimming removed 4 bases at V and 0 bases at J, with 8 bases between. Germline CDR1 and CDR2: SGHKS and YYEKEE (reference sequence). This CDR3 spans 14 amino acids. The CDR3, as DNA: TGTGCCAGCAGCCCGGTGTCCTCTGGAAACACCATATATTTT. Protein: CASSPVSSGNTIYF.

The chain carries TRBV19 and TRBJ1-5; the match to TRBD1 covers 7 bases. Trimming removed 0 bases from V and 6 bases from J; junction bases left unmatched: 5. The CDR3 has 15 residues. Germline CDR1 reads LNHDA; CDR2 reads SQIVND (reference sequence). The CDR3 region is CASSIDRGLIQPQHF. CDR3 nucleotide sequence: TGTGCCAGTAGTATAGACAGGGGGTTGATTCAGCCCCAGCATTTT. Using reference TRBV19 and TRBJ1-5 for the parts outside the CDR3, the full variable domain is DGGITQSPKYLFRKEGQNVTLSCEQNLNHDAMYWYRQDPGQGLRLIYYSQIVNDFQKGDIAEGYSVSREKKESFPLTVTSAQKNPTAFYLCASSIDRGLIQPQHFGDGTRLSIL.

The chain links TRBV10-3 to TRBJ2-7; D may be TRBD1 (6 bases). Germline V gene lookup returns CDR1 ENHRY and CDR2 SYGVKD. V was clipped by 4 bases and J by 7 bases, with 8 bases between them. This CDR3 comprises 11 residues. CDR3 DNA sequence: TGTGCCATCAGTGGAGGGGGTGAGCAGTACTTC. Protein sequence: CAISGGGEQYF.

The V call is TRBV25-1, the J call TRBJ2-3; tentatively, D is TRBD2 (5 bases). There are 11 residues in the CDR3. Trimming pared 8 bases from V and 7 bases from J, leaving 10 bases between. Germline V lookup: CDR1 MGHDK, CDR2 SYGVNS. The CDR3 protein is CASGLENTQYF. The CDR3 DNA is TGTGCCAGCGGACTCGAAAATACGCAGTATTTT.

J is TRBJ2-7 and V is TRBV29-1; 7 bases agree with TRBD1. V shed 7 bases, J shed 0 bases, and the junction held 12 bases outside the gene matches. The CDR3 contains 15 residues. The V gene's germline CDR1 is SQVTM and CDR2 ANQGSEA. DNA of the CDR3: TGCAGCGCCCAAGGGGGACAGAGGAGCTCCTACGAGCAGTACTTC. Amino acids: CSAQGGQRSSYEQYF.

V is TRBV29-1 and J is TRBJ2-1; 8 nucleotides match TRBD2. The ends lost 6 bases at V and 9 bases at J; junction bases unmatched: 10. CDR1 and CDR2 from the germline V gene are SQVTM and ANQGSEA. The CDR3 consists of 13 residues. CDR3 in amino acids: CSVTGTRPSEQFF. The CDR3 DNA is TGCAGCGTCACCGGGACTAGGCCCAGTGAGCAGTTCTTC.

This clonotype was counted a few times. The chain recombines TRBV29-1 with TRBJ2-7; the D gene is possibly TRBD2 (5 bases). Germline V gene data show CDR1 as SQVTM and CDR2 as ANQGSEA. The CDR3 loop spans 16 amino acids. Trimming removed 6 bases at V and 2 bases at J, with 23 bases between. The CDR3 loop is CSVVGGSVLNPYEQYF. The CDR3 bases are TGCAGCGTCGTAGGAGGATCAGTTCTTAACCCCTACGAGCAGTACTTC.

This rearrangement joins TRBV27 to TRBJ2-7, with 9 bases fitting TRBD1. With 4 bases clipped from V and 5 bases from J, the junction kept 9 bases outside the gene matches. The V gene's germline CDR1 is MNHEY and CDR2 SMNVEV (reference sequence). The CDR3 consists of 15 residues. This chain's CDR3 is CASSYTGGALDEQYF. The CDR3 nucleotides are TGTGCCAGCAGTTATACAGGGGGCGCATTAGACGAGCAGTACTTC.

The chain recombines TRBV6-5 with TRBJ2-1; D may be TRBD2 (5 bases). The CDR3 is made up of 11 amino acids. With 7 bases removed from V and 16 bases from J, the gap between germline ends came to 17 bases. Germline CDR1 reads MNHEY; CDR2 reads SVGAGI. The CDR3 bases are TGTGCCAGCACCAGAGGACGGGATAATTTCTTC. Translating gives CASTRGRDNFF.

J is TRBJ1-1 and V is TRBV29-1, with a tentative D call TRBD1 (6 bases). Germline V lookup: CDR1 SQVTM, CDR2 ANQGSEA. V was clipped by 6 bases and J by 1 base, with 18 bases between them. CDR3 length equals 15 residues. Here the CDR3 DNA reads TGCAGCGTCGGCCGCCTGGGACACTCGAACACTGAAGCTTTCTTT. The encoded protein is CSVGRLGHSNTEAFF.

This clonotype was found a few times. J is TRBJ2-7 and V is TRBV12-3 or TRBV12-4, with a weak D call TRBD2 (6 bases). V lost 3 bases and J lost 4, with 7 bases in between. This CDR3 is built from 12 residues. The CDR3 region has the DNA TGTGCCAGCAGTTTTGGGACTTACGAGCAGTACTTC. This codes for CASSFGTYEQYF.

The table lists this clonotype with a few counts. The V and J genes are TRBV10-3 and TRBJ1-1; 8 bases map to TRBD1. Unmatched junction bases numbered 6, after V lost 10 bases and J lost 5 bases. Germline V CDR1 and CDR2: ENHRY, SYGVKD. This CDR3 spans 12 amino acids. The DNA for the CDR3 is TGTGCCACCGGACAGGGATGGACTGAAGCTTTCTTT. It yields the protein CATGQGWTEAFF.

The table lists this clonotype with a few counts. This rearrangement joins TRBV6-5 to TRBJ1-6, with D possibly being TRBD1 (6 bases). CDR3 length: 17 amino acids. The V end was cut by 3 bases, the J end by 10 bases, with 22 bases between. From germline, CDR1 is MNHEY and CDR2 SVGAGI. This CDR3 is CASSYGLGQGGTSPLHF. The CDR3 DNA reads as TGTGCCAGCAGTTATGGTCTCGGTCAGGGCGGGACATCACCCCTCCACTTT.

As for this clonotype: One end of the junction varies from germline; a read error may be responsible. This chain uses TRBV5-6 with TRBJ2-7; D is ambiguous. The CDR3 contains 14 residues. Germline-derived CDR1 and CDR2 are SGHDT and YYEEEE. The CDR3 spells CASSLAESSYERYF. CDR3 in DNA: TGTGCCAGCAGCTTGGCGGAAAGCTCCTACGAGCGGTACTTC. Combining the CDR3 with reference TRBV5-6 and TRBJ2-7 gives the whole variable domain DAGVTQSPTHLIKTRGQQVTLRCSPKSGHDTVSWYQQALGQGPQFIFQYYEEEERQRGNFPDRFSGHQFPNYSSELNVNALLLGDSALYLCASSLAESSYERYFGPGTRLTVT.

The chain joins TRBV4-2 to TRBJ2-7; 8 bases line up with TRBD1. CDR1 is LGHNA and CDR2 is YNFKEQ in the germline V gene. The V and J ends lost 1 base and 7 bases, in that order; junction bases with no gene match: 12. The CDR3 contains 16 residues. The DNA of the CDR3 is TGTGCCAGCAGCCAAGGTGTTTATGTAACAGGGGGAGAGCAGTACTTC. Translation: CASSQGVYVTGGEQYF.

This clonotype was seen a handful of times. The J gene is TRBJ1-2, the V gene TRBV29-1, with unresolved D. The germline V and J ends were trimmed by 0 bases and 0 bases, with 11 bases remaining between them. CDR3 size: 15 residues. In germline, CDR1 is SQVTM, CDR2 ANQGSEA. The CDR3 protein is CSVEDQELPNYGYTF. DNA of the CDR3: TGCAGCGTTGAAGATCAGGAACTGCCTAACTATGGCTACACCTTC.

This clonotype turned up a few times. CDR3 amino acids: CSVVGPRLAGGYEQYF. CDR3 bases: TGCAGCGTTGTAGGGCCTCGACTAGCGGGAGGTTACGAGCAGTACTTC. The genes are TRBV29-1 and TRBJ2-7, with 13 bases identical to TRBD2. The CDR3 totals 16 residues. CDR1 is SQVTM, CDR2 ANQGSEA, per germline. Unmatched junction bases numbered 10, after V lost 4 bases and J lost 4 bases.

V and J are TRBV7-9 and TRBJ2-2; 7 nucleotides line up with TRBD1. V lost 5 bases, J lost 1 base, and 10 bases stayed unmatched. CDR1 and CDR2 (germline): SEHNR, FQNEAQ (reference sequence). The CDR3 loop spans 17 amino acids. The CDR3 nucleotides are TGTGCCAGCAGCCCCGGGACAGTGCTCATGAACACCGGGGAGCTGTTTTTT. This translates into CASSPGTVLMNTGELFF.

The genes are TRBV19 and TRBJ1-2, with D hard to call. V shed 2 bases and J shed 2 bases, with 6 bases lying between them. From germline, CDR1 is LNHDA and CDR2 SQIVND (reference sequence). The CDR3 is made up of 13 amino acids. The CDR3 region is CASSIRTNYGYTF. CDR3 DNA: TGTGCCAGTAGTATAAGAACGAACTATGGCTACACCTTC.

This clonotype was seen once. This rearrangement joins TRBV5-1 to TRBJ2-7; D is unresolved. V was cut by 7 bases and J by 5 bases, with 13 bases left in between. CDR1 SGHRS and CDR2 YFSETQ come from the germline V gene. This CDR3 is built from 12 residues. The CDR3 bases are TGCGCCAGCGTAGGGCTCGGTGACGAGCAGTACTTC. This encodes CASVGLGDEQYF.

Details on this clonotype: The junction departs from the called germline gene at one end, perhaps through a read error. The rearrangement joins TRBV19 to TRBJ1-5; 7 bases map to TRBD1. Germline loops: CDR1 LNHDA, CDR2 SQIVND (reference sequence). This CDR3 comprises 16 residues. The CDR3 DNA follows: TGTGCCAGTAGCGGGGACAGTATCTATAGCAATCATCCCCAGCATTTT. This codes for CASSGDSIYSNHPQHF.

This chain joins TRBV27 and TRBJ2-3; 11 bases are shared with TRBD2. This CDR3 has 17 residues. Germline V lookup: CDR1 MNHEY, CDR2 SMNVEV (reference sequence). Germline trimming cut 5 bases from V and 4 bases from J; bases unmatched to any gene: 11. The CDR3 spells CASSPPTSGRASDTQYF. The CDR3 DNA reads TGTGCCAGCAGTCCTCCAACTAGCGGGAGAGCCTCAGATACGCAGTATTTT.

The chain couples TRBV6-6 to TRBJ2-7; TRBD2 might be the D (5 bases). This CDR3 comprises 13 residues. Trimming pared 1 base from V and 5 bases from J, leaving 9 bases between. Looked up from germline, CDR1 is MNHNY and CDR2 is SVGAGI (reference sequence). The CDR3 loop is CASSYLEVNEQYF. The DNA of the CDR3 is TGTGCCAGCAGTTACTTGGAGGTCAACGAGCAGTACTTC.

This clonotype appeared a few times. This chain uses TRBV29-1 with TRBJ2-5, with unresolved D. Germline CDR1 reads SQVTM; CDR2 reads ANQGSEA. Trimming took 2 bases from V and 5 from J, leaving 6 bases between them. The CDR3 covers 11 residues. In nucleotides, the CDR3 is TGCAGCGTTGAACTACGGGAGACCCAGTACTTC. It encodes CSVELRETQYF.